This entry describes one T cell receptor beta chain. Its antigen remains unidentified. The data derive from a study of OX40 agonist ivuxolimab in advanced cancers. About the study: Eligibility admitted prior anti-PD-1, anti-PD-L1 or anti-CTLA-4 therapy; about 39% had some.

With V trimmed by 1 base and J by 7 bases, 8 bases remained unmatched. Germline V gene data show CDR1 as SGHTA and CDR2 as FQGNSA. This CDR3 has 16 amino acids. Regarding the study as a whole: At 0.1-3.0 mg/kg, partial responders had clonal expansion among the lowest observed. Also present in some nonresponders was a low level of normalized T-cell clonal expansion.

Some clones are missing from TCRdb's copy, which holds only in-frame ones; the method was immunoSEQ multiplex PCR. This table holds 65,000 to 100,000 clones, about 90% found once. The sample in question was CD4+ or CD8+ T cells sorted from blood, obtained in a trial of the OX40 agonist ivuxolimab. This TCR was recovered from an adult with an advanced solid tumor such as melanoma, head and neck, liver or kidney cancer. V is TRBV7-2 and J is TRBJ2-3; 10 bases are a match to TRBD2. CDR3 protein: CASSLGRASGGHTQYF. In DNA form, the CDR3 reads TGTGCCAGCAGCTTAGGGAGGGCTAGCGGGGGTCATACGCAGTATTTT.